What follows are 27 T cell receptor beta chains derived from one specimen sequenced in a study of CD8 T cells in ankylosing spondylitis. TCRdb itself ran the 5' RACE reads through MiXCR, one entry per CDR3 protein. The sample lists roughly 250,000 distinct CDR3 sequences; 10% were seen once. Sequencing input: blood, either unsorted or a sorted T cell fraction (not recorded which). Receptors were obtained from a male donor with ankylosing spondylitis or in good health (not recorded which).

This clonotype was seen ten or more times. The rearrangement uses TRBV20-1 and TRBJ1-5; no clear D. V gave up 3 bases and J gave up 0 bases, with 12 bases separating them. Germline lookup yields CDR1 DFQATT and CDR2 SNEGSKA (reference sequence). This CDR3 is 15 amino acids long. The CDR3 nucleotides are TGCAGTGCTAGCCCCGACGGGCATAGCAATCAGCCCCAGCATTTT. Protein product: CSASPDGHSNQPQHF.

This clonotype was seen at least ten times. The CDR3 here is CASTSGRGQETQYF. The CDR3 bases are TGTGCCAGCACTAGCGGGAGGGGGCAAGAGACCCAGTACTTC. The V and J genes are TRBV9 and TRBJ2-5; 12 bases match TRBD2. Germline assignment: CDR1 SGDLS and CDR2 YYNGEE. The CDR3 totals 14 residues. Trimming took 6 bases from V and 2 from J; bases not matched to a gene: 2.

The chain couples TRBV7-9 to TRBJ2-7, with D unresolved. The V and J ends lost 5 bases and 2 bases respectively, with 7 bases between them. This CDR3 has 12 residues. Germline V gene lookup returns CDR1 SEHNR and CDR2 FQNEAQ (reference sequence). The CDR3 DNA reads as TGTGCCAGCAGCCCTCTTGCCTACGAGCAGTACTTC. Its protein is CASSPLAYEQYF.

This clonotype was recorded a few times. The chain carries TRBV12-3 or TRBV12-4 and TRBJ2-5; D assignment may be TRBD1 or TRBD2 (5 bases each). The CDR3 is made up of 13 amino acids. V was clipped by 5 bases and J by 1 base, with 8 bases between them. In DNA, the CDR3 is TGTGCCAGCAGTAGGGACGGCCAAGAGACCCAGTACTTC. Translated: CASSRDGQETQYF.

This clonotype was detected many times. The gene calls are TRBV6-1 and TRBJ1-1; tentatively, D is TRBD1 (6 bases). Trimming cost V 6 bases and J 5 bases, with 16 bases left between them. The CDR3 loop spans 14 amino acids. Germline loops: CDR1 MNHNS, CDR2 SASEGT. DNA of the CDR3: TGTGCCAGCAGCCTACAGGGAGGGGGGACTGAAGCTTTCTTT. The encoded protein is CASSLQGGGTEAFF.

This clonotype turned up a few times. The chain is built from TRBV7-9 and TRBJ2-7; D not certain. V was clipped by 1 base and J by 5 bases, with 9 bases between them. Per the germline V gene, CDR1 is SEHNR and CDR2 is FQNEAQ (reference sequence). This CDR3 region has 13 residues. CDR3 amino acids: CASSLGVSHEQYF. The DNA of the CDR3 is TGTGCCAGCAGCTTAGGTGTGAGCCACGAGCAGTACTTC. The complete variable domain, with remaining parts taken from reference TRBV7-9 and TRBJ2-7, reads DTGVSQNPRHKITKRGQNVTFRCDPISEHNRLYWYRQTLGQGPEFLTYFQNEAQLEKSRLLSDRFSAERPKGSFSTLEIQRTEQGDSAMYLCASSLGVSHEQYFGPGTRLTVT.

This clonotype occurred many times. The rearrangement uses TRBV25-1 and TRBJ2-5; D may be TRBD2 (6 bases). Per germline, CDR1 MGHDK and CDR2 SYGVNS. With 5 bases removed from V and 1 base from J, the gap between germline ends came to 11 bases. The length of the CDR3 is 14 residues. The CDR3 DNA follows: TGTGCCAGCAGTACCGGGACTCTCCAAGAGACCCAGTACTTC. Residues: CASSTGTLQETQYF.

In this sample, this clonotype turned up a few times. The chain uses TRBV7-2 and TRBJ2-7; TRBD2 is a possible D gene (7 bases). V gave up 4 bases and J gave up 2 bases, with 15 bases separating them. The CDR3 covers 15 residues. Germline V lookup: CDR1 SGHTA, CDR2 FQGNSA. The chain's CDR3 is CASSSGAGAPYEQYF. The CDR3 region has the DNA TGTGCCAGCAGCTCGGGGGCGGGGGCCCCCTACGAGCAGTACTTC.

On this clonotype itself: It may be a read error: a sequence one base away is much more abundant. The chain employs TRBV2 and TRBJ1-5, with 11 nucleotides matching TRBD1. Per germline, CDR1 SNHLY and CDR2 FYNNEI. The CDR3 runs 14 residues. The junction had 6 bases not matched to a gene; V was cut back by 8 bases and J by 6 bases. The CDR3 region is CASGDRGVGQPQHF. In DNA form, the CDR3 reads TGTGCCAGCGGGGACAGGGGGGTCGGTCAGCCCCAGCATTTT.

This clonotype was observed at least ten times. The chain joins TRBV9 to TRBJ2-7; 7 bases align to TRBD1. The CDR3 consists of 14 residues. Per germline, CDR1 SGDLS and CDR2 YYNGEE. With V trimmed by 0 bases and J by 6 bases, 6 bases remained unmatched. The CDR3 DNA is TGTGCCAGCAGCGTAGCGAGACAGGGATCCGAGCAGTACTTC. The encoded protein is CASSVARQGSEQYF. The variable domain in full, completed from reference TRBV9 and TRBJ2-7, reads DSGVTQTPKHLITATGQRVTLRCSPRSGDLSVYWYQQSLDQGLQFLIQYYNGEERAKGNILERFSAQQFPDLHSELNLSSLELGDSALYFCASSVARQGSEQYFGPGTRLTVT.

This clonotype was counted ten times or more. The CDR3 DNA reads as TGTGCCAGCAGCAGCGGGGGGGACAATGAGCAGTTCTTC. Its protein product is CASSSGGDNEQFF. The gene calls are TRBV12-3 or TRBV12-4 and TRBJ2-1; 10 positions agree with TRBD2. The CDR3 contains 13 residues. The V segment lost 6 bases and the J segment 5 bases; nucleotides outside the gene matches: 1.

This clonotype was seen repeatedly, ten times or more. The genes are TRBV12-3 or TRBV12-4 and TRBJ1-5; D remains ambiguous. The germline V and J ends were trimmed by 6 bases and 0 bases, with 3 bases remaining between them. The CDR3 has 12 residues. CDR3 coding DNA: TGTGCCAGCAGGAATAGCAATCAGCCCCAGCATTTT. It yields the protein CASRNSNQPQHF.

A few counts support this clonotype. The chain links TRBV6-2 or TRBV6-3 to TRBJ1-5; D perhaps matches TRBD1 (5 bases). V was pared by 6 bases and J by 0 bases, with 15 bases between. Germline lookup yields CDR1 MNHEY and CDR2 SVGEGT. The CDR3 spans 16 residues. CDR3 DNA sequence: TGTGCCAGCAGCCTACGAGGACACTATAGCAATCAGCCCCAGCATTTT. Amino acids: CASSLRGHYSNQPQHF.

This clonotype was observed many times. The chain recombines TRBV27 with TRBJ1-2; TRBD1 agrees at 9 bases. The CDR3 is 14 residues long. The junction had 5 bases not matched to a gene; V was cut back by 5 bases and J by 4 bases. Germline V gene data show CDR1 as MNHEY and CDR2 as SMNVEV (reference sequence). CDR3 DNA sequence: TGTGCCAGCAGTGGGACAGGGCCCCTCTATGGCTACACCTTC. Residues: CASSGTGPLYGYTF.

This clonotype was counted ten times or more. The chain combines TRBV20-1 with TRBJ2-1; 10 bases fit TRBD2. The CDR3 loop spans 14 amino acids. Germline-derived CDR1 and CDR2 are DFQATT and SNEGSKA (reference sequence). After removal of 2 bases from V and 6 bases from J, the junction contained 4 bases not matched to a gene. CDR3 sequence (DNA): TGCAGTGCTAGAAGGCTAGCGGGGGCCAATGAGCAGTTCTTC. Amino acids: CSARRLAGANEQFF.

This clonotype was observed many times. The CDR3 loop is CASSPGLAESSYNEQFF. The CDR3 DNA reads as TGTGCCAGCAGCCCCGGACTAGCTGAGAGCTCCTACAATGAGCAGTTCTTC. This chain links TRBV5-6 with TRBJ2-1; 8 bases map to TRBD2. The CDR3 has 17 amino acids. Germline CDR1 is SGHDT and CDR2 is YYEEEE. Unmatched junction bases numbered 9, after V lost 4 bases and J lost 0 bases.

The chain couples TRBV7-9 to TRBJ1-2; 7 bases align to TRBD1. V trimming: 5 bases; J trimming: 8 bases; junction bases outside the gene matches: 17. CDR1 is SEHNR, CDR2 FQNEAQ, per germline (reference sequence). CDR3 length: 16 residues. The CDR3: CASSQTGTALSSGYTF. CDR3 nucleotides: TGTGCCAGCAGCCAGACCGGGACAGCCCTTTCATCCGGCTACACCTTC.

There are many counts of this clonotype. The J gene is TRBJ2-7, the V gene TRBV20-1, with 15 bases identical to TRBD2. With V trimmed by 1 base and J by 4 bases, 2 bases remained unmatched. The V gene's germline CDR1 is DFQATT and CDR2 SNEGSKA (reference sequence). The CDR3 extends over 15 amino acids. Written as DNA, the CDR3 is TGCAGTGCTAGAGCTGGGACTAGCGGGGGGTACGAGCAGTACTTC. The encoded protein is CSARAGTSGGYEQYF.

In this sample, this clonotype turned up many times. The CDR3 spells CASSPRQGAYGEKLFF. The DNA for the CDR3 is TGCGCCAGCAGCCCCCGACAGGGGGCATATGGAGAAAAACTGTTTTTT. The J gene is TRBJ1-4, the V gene TRBV5-1; 10 bases align to TRBD1. V lost 4 bases and J lost 8; bases outside the gene matches: 11. The CDR3 consists of 16 residues. Germline V gene lookup returns CDR1 SGHRS and CDR2 YFSETQ.

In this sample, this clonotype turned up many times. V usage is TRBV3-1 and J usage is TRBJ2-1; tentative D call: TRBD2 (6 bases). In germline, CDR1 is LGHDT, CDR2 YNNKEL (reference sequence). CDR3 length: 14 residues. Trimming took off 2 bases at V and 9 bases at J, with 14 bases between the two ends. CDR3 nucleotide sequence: TGTGCCAGCAGCCAAAAGGAGGGTGGGACTGAGCAGTTCTTC. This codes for CASSQKEGGTEQFF.

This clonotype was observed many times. CDR3 protein: CATSPERGGSSNQPQHF. The CDR3 DNA is TGTGCCACCAGCCCCGAAAGGGGCGGGAGTAGCAATCAGCCCCAGCATTTT. The genes are TRBV15 and TRBJ1-5; the D gene is possibly TRBD1 (5 bases). CDR1 and CDR2 (germline): LNHNV, YYDKDF (reference sequence). The V end was cut by 5 bases, the J end by 0 bases, with 17 bases between. This CDR3 is 17 amino acids long.

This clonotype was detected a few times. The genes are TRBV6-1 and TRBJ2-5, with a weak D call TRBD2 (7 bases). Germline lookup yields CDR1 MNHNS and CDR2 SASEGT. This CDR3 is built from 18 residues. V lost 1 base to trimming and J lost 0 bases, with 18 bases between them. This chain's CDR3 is CASSEGRGERDYQETQYF. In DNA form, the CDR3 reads TGTGCCAGCAGTGAAGGAAGGGGGGAGCGGGACTACCAAGAGACCCAGTACTTC.

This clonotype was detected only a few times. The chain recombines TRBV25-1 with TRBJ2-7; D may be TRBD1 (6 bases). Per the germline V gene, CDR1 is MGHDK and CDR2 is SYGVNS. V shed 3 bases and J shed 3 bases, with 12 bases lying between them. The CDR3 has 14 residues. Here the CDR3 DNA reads TGTGCCAGCAGTGAGTCAGGGGACGGCTACGAGCAGTACTTC. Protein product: CASSESGDGYEQYF.

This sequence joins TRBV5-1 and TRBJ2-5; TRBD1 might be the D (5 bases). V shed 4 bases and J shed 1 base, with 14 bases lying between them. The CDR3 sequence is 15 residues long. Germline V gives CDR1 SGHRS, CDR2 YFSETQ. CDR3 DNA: TGCGCCAGCAGCGAAGGGGCGCAGACCCAAGAGACCCAGTACTTC. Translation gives CASSEGAQTQETQYF.

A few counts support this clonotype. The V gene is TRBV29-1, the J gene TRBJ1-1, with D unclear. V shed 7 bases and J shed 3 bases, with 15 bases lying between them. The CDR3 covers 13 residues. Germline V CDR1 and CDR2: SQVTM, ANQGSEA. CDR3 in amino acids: CSGMWGVDTEAFF. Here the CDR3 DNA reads TGCAGCGGAATGTGGGGAGTGGACACTGAAGCTTTCTTT.

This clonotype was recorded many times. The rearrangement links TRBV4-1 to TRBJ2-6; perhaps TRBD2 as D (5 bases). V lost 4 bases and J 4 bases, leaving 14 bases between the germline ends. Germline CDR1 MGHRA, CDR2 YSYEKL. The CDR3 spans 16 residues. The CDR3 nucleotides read TGCGCCAGCAGCCGAATCATAGCGCCCGGGGCCAACGTCCTGACTTTC. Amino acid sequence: CASSRIIAPGANVLTF.

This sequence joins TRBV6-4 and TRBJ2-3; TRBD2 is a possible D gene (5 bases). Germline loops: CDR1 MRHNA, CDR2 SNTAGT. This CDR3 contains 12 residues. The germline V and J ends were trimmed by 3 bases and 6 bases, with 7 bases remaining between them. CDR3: CASSDGGDTQYF. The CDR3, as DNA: TGTGCCAGCAGTGATGGCGGGGATACGCAGTATTTT.